Below, one T cell receptor (beta chain) is given with its context. Its antigen is not known. These data belong to a study of T cells expressing NK-cell markers. Study-wide points: NKG2C+ dominant clonotypes from 5 or 6 donors made up about 1.0-7.5% of CD8+ T cells. The CD3+CD56-NKG2C+ fraction of several donors was likewise dominated by these clonotypes.

UMIs were included in TCR beta cDNA generated by 5'RACE template switching. TCRdb re-called the 5' RACE reads; every CDR3 protein appears as one record, without DNA. This repertoire comprises a few hundred thousand distinct CDR3 sequences; its ten largest clones make up roughly 5.2%. This CDR3 region has 15 residues. V is TRBV12-3 or TRBV12-4 and J is TRBJ1-2. The clonotype comes from a man aged 18 to 69 in good health. Sequenced: blood T cells: a sorted CD56 or NKG2C T cell subset, CD4+ or CD8+ T cells, or bulk PBMC T cells (not recorded which). The chain's CDR3 is CASSSSSRANYGYTF.